The clone carrying this T cell receptor (beta chain) was detected only a few times. Germline assignment: CDR1 MNHEY and CDR2 SVGAGI. The CDR3 runs 13 residues. V lost 7 bases, J lost 4 bases, and 6 bases stayed unmatched. The data stem from a study of blood T cell repertoires in COVID-19. Study-wide context: Acute and convalescent COVID-19 specimens originated in the United States, Italy and Spain. T cells, B-cell-depleted T cells, or PBMCs supplied cDNA or gDNA.

In the study's own analysis: Reference gene primer amplification yielded estimated nucleated cell counts. Profiled with immunoSEQ multiplex PCR; TCRdb holds only in-frame clones, not every one. For V, J and clone size, that table is used; D and trimming come from the DNA. The table includes roughly 48,000 clones, 80% to 90% detected once. The source material was peripheral blood. The chain links TRBV6-5 to TRBJ2-7, with TRBD2 identical over 8 bases. This clonotype originated in a man aged 40-50 years with acute or convalescent COVID-19. For the CDR3, the DNA is TGTGCCAGCAAACGGGGGGGCGTGTACGAGCAGTACTTC. As protein: CASKRGGVYEQYF.